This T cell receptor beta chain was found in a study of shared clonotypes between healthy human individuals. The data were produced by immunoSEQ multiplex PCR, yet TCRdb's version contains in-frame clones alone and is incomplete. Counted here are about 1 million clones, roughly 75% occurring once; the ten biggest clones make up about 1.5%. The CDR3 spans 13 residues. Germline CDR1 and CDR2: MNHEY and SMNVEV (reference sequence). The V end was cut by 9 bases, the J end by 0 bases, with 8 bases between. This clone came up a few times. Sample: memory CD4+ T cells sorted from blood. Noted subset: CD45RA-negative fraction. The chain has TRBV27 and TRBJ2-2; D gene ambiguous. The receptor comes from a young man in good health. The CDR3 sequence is CASWTANTGELFF. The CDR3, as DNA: TGTGCCAGTTGGACCGCGAACACCGGGGAGCTGTTTTTT.